This T cell receptor (beta chain) was retrieved from a study of T-cell reconstitution after alpha-beta-depleted transplantation in children. Unique molecular identifiers were incorporated into the prepared TCRbeta library. TCRdb recomputed calls from the PCR reads with MiXCR, one row per CDR3 protein. The data show hundreds of thousands of distinct CDR3 sequences, with roughly 15% seen just once and about 1.1% held by the top ten. This clonotype has at least ten counts. The clonotype was recovered from a human donor who donated a stem cell graft to a child with acute myeloid leukemia. Here the sequenced sample was PBMCs from the stem cell graft donor, taken from the stem cell graft.

The CDR3 here is CSAAGIPSYEQYF. The CDR3, as DNA: TGCAGTGCTGCAGGGATCCCCTCCTACGAGCAGTACTTC. The J gene is TRBJ2-7, the V gene TRBV20-1; D is perhaps TRBD1 (5 bases). V was pared by 5 bases and J by 0 bases, with 11 bases between. This CDR3 has 13 amino acids. The germline V gene has CDR1 DFQATT and CDR2 SNEGSKA (reference sequence).